This T cell receptor beta chain was recovered during a study of blood T cells in healthy people across ages. The authors ran a second PCR of roughly 6 to 12 cycles using a sample-barcoded 5' primer and a J-beta primer mix. MiXCR, run by TCRdb on the 5' RACE reads, gives a single entry per CDR3 protein. The top ten hold approximately 3.5% of the sample, which has about 570,000 distinct CDR3 sequences, about 28% seen once. This clonotype was counted a few times. Its target is not known. Caucasian, healthy and from Russia, the donors were aged between about 6 and 100. Study findings and constraints: Estimated diversity that came from one million T cells was considered an underestimate. As age increased, TCR beta diversity per million T cells fell in a roughly linear fashion. A greater number of naive CD4+ cells and higher diversity distinguished long-lived donors from aged donors.

This CDR3 region has 16 residues. V was clipped by 0 bases and J by 5 bases, with 16 bases between them. Per germline, CDR1 MNHNS and CDR2 SASEGT. The same specimen was also included in a second study, on T cells of mothers and their children.

The chain has TRBV6-1 and TRBJ2-5; D gene unclear. Material: blood. The receptor's source is a boy between 2 and 10 years old in good health. The CDR3 sequence: CASSEAFGNPSETQYF. CDR3 in DNA: TGTGCCAGCAGTGAAGCGTTTGGGAACCCCAGCGAGACCCAGTACTTC.